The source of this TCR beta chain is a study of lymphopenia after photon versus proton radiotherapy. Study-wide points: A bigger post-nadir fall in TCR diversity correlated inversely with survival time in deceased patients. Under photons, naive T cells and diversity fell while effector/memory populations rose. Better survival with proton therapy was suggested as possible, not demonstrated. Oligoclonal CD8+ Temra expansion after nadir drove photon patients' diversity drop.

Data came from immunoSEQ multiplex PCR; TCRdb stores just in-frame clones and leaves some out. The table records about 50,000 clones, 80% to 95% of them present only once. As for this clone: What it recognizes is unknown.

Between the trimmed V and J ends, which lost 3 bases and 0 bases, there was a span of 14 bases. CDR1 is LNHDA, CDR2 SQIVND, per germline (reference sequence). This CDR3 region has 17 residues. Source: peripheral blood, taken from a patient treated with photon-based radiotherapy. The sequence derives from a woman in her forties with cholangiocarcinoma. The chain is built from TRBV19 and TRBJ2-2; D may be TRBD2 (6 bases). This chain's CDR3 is CASSMLGGPTNTGELFF. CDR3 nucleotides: TGTGCCAGTAGTATGTTGGGGGGTCCCACGAACACCGGGGAGCTGTTTTTT.